A single sample is the source of the 19 T cell receptor beta chains below, sequenced in a study of T cell changes during pregnancy in multiple sclerosis. Only in-frame clones appear in the TCRdb table, and some are missing; sequencing was by immunoSEQ multiplex PCR. The sample holds roughly 72,000 clones, around 94% seen once. Sequenced here: CD4+ T cells from peripheral blood mononuclear cells, sampled before pregnancy. The receptors shown here come from a female donor with multiple sclerosis, enrolled in a pregnancy study.

J is TRBJ2-7 and V is TRBV4-2; 14 positions match TRBD2. Germline loops: CDR1 LGHNA, CDR2 YNFKEQ. This CDR3 contains 16 residues. Trimming cost V 4 bases and J 1 base; bases outside gene matches: 3. In nucleotides, the CDR3 is TGTGCCAGCAGCCCGGGACTAGCGGGAGAGTCCTACGAGCAGTACTTC. Protein product: CASSPGLAGESYEQYF.

The V gene is TRBV6-5, the J gene TRBJ1-5; D might be TRBD1 (5 bases). V was pared by 6 bases and J by 9 bases, with 12 bases between. The germline V gene encodes CDR1 MNHEY and CDR2 SVGAGI. This CDR3 is 12 amino acids long. The chain's CDR3 is CASRDGGGPQHF. Written as DNA, the CDR3 is TGTGCCAGCAGGGACGGGGGGGGGCCCCAGCATTTT.

The rearrangement uses TRBV4-1 and TRBJ2-7, with 12 nucleotides matching TRBD1. Germline assignment: CDR1 MGHRA and CDR2 YSYEKL. This CDR3 contains 16 residues. The V segment lost 3 bases and the J segment 4 bases; nucleotides outside the gene matches: 7. The CDR3: CASSHSRDRGPYEQYF. In nucleotides, the CDR3 is TGCGCCAGCAGCCACTCCCGGGACAGGGGGCCTTACGAGCAGTACTTC.

The chain recombines TRBV7-8 with TRBJ2-7; 8 nucleotides line up with TRBD1. Unmatched junction bases numbered 8, after V lost 3 bases and J lost 4 bases. Germline V gene lookup returns CDR1 SGHVS and CDR2 FQNEAQ. The CDR3 contains 15 residues. The CDR3 region is CASSFGTGGPYEQYF. The CDR3 bases are TGTGCCAGCAGCTTTGGGACAGGAGGACCATACGAGCAGTACTTC. Together with reference TRBV7-8 and TRBJ2-7, the CDR3 gives the full variable domain: GAGVSQSPRYKVAKRGQDVALRCDPISGHVSLFWYQQALGQGPEFLTYFQNEAQLDKSGLPSDRFFAERPEGSVSTLKIQRTQQEDSAVYLCASSFGTGGPYEQYFGPGTRLTVT.

The chain uses TRBV19 and TRBJ2-2; 9 bases map to TRBD1. The CDR3 consists of 16 residues. Germline-derived CDR1 and CDR2 are LNHDA and SQIVND (reference sequence). J lost 5 bases, V lost 5 bases, and 9 bases had no gene match. Written as DNA, the CDR3 is TGTGCCAGTAGTTCCGGACAGGGGACGGGTACCGGGGAGCTGTTTTTT. As protein: CASSSGQGTGTGELFF.

The chain couples TRBV6-1 to TRBJ1-1; 8 bases line up with TRBD1. V was clipped by 6 bases and J by 10 bases; unmatched bases: 7. Per germline, CDR1 MNHNS and CDR2 SASEGT. The length of the CDR3 is 12 residues. The CDR3 DNA is TGTGCCAGCAGAGTTACAGGGGGGAGAGCTTTCTTT. Its translation is CASRVTGGRAFF.

This rearrangement joins TRBV19 to TRBJ2-3, with 7 nucleotides matching TRBD1. Germline V gene sequence: CDR1 LNHDA, CDR2 SQIVND (reference sequence). Germline trimming cut 9 bases from V and 0 bases from J; bases unmatched to any gene: 3. This CDR3 spans 13 amino acids. The CDR3 protein is CASTGQSTDTQYF. CDR3 sequence (DNA): TGTGCCAGCACGGGACAGAGCACAGATACGCAGTATTTT.

The chain employs TRBV5-4 and TRBJ1-1; tentatively, D is TRBD1 (5 bases). CDR3 length equals 14 residues. Looked up from germline, CDR1 is SGHNT and CDR2 is YYREEE (reference sequence). V was shortened by 3 bases and J by 1 base, with 10 bases between the two germline ends. The CDR3: CASSYGTTNTEAFF. CDR3 DNA sequence: TGTGCCAGCAGCTATGGGACTACGAACACTGAAGCTTTCTTT.

This clone has only one observation. J is TRBJ2-3 and V is TRBV18, with 14 bases fitting TRBD2. Germline V gene lookup returns CDR1 KGHSH and CDR2 LQKENI. This CDR3 has 16 residues. J was trimmed by 4 bases and V by 3 bases; bases with no gene match: 3. The CDR3 DNA reads TGTGCCAGCTCACCTGGGACTAGCGGGGGAGCAGATACGCAGTATTTT. Translation gives CASSPGTSGGADTQYF.

The chain uses TRBV9 and TRBJ2-1, with D tentatively TRBD1 (5 bases). Germline loops: CDR1 SGDLS, CDR2 YYNGEE. The CDR3 totals 13 residues. V was clipped by 2 bases and J by 4 bases, with 7 bases between them. This CDR3 reads CASSVQGYNEQFF. The CDR3, as DNA: TGTGCCAGCAGCGTCCAGGGATACAATGAGCAGTTCTTC.

This clone was recorded only once. V usage is TRBV5-6 and J usage is TRBJ2-5, with D possibly being TRBD1 (6 bases). This CDR3 is 16 amino acids long. V shed 2 bases and J shed 4 bases, with 18 bases lying between them. CDR1 is SGHDT, CDR2 YYEEEE, per germline. The CDR3 sequence is CASSLGKTGVGETQYF. The DNA of the CDR3 is TGTGCCAGCAGCTTAGGGAAGACAGGCGTAGGAGAGACCCAGTACTTC.

The chain combines TRBV6-1 with TRBJ2-1; 8 nucleotides align to TRBD1. CDR3 length: 13 residues. CDR1 MNHNS and CDR2 SASEGT come from the germline V gene. V lost 6 bases to trimming and J lost 8 bases; unmatched junction nucleotides: 6. The CDR3 here is CASRSQGGDEQFF. CDR3 bases: TGTGCCAGCAGGTCACAGGGGGGCGATGAGCAGTTCTTC.

V is TRBV6-1 and J is TRBJ1-2; TRBD1 aligns across 7 bases. Losses at the gene ends were 6 bases for V and 1 base for J; bases not matched to a gene: 5. From germline, CDR1 is MNHNS and CDR2 SASEGT. This CDR3 spans 14 amino acids. CDR3 coding DNA: TGTGCCAGCAGCGACAGGGCCGATAACTATGGCTACACCTTC. Amino acid sequence: CASSDRADNYGYTF.

The rearrangement uses TRBV4-1 and TRBJ2-7, with TRBD2 matching 7 bases. CDR3 length equals 16 residues. Germline trimming cut 1 base from V and 4 bases from J; bases unmatched to any gene: 10. Germline V gene sequence: CDR1 MGHRA, CDR2 YSYEKL. Here the CDR3 reads CASSQALTSLTYEQYF. In DNA, the CDR3 is TGCGCCAGCAGCCAAGCTCTGACTAGCTTAACGTACGAGCAGTACTTC.

The chain combines TRBV25-1 with TRBJ1-6, with TRBD1 matching over 7 bases. Germline-derived CDR1 and CDR2 are MGHDK and SYGVNS. Trimming cost V 6 bases and J 7 bases; bases outside gene matches: 6. The CDR3 sequence is 14 residues long. The CDR3 sequence is CASRRDSQNSPLHF. CDR3 nucleotide sequence: TGTGCCAGCAGGAGGGACAGTCAAAATTCACCCCTCCACTTT.

CDR3 nucleotide sequence: TGTGCCAGCAGCACCGGCAGGGGGCGCTTCCATGGCTACACCTTC. Its translation is CASSTGRGRFHGYTF. The V gene is TRBV7-9, the J gene TRBJ1-2; 8 bases fit TRBD1. Trimming removed 5 bases from V and 6 bases from J; junction bases left unmatched: 11. The CDR3 sequence is 15 residues long. Germline V gene data show CDR1 as SEHNR and CDR2 as FQNEAQ (reference sequence). Full variable domain (outside the CDR3, taken from reference TRBV7-9 and TRBJ1-2): DTGVSQNPRHKITKRGQNVTFRCDPISEHNRLYWYRQTLGQGPEFLTYFQNEAQLEKSRLLSDRFSAERPKGSFSTLEIQRTEQGDSAMYLCASSTGRGRFHGYTFGSGTRLTVV.

With respect to this clone: Other DNA variants within this sample encode the same CDR3. The chain has TRBV19 and TRBJ1-1; D unclear. This CDR3 is built from 14 residues. V lost 0 bases and J lost 1, with 6 bases in between. CDR1 and CDR2 (germline): LNHDA, SQIVND (reference sequence). The CDR3 bases are TGTGCCAGTAGTATAGACCGGGGGAACACTGAAGCTTTCTTT. Protein product: CASSIDRGNTEAFF.

The rearrangement uses TRBV29-1 and TRBJ1-4; weak D call: TRBD1 (5 bases). The ends were cut back, 7 bases at V and 10 bases at J, with 13 bases in the middle. Per the germline V gene, CDR1 is SQVTM and CDR2 is ANQGSEA. The CDR3 has 11 amino acids. The DNA for the CDR3 is TGCAGCGCCCTCGGGGGAGGAAAACTGTTTTTT. Residues: CSALGGGKLFF.

The genes are TRBV18 and TRBJ2-5; 7 nucleotides line up with TRBD1. The CDR3 loop spans 13 amino acids. Germline CDR1 and CDR2: KGHSH and LQKENI. The V and J ends lost 6 bases and 1 base, in that order; junction bases with no gene match: 2. CDR3 amino acids: CASSRTGQETQYF. CDR3 DNA: TGTGCCAGCTCCCGGACAGGCCAAGAGACCCAGTACTTC.